This TCR beta chain was observed in a study of blood T cells in healthy people across ages. Sample-barcoded 5' priming and a J-beta primer mix drove a second PCR of roughly 6 to 12 cycles. Each CDR3 protein is one row after TCRdb ran MiXCR on the 5' RACE reads. The sample holds about 800,000 distinct CDR3 sequences, 20% to 25% seen once. As regards this clonotype: Its antigen is undetermined.

Per germline, CDR1 LGHDT and CDR2 YNNKEL (reference sequence). The CDR3 covers 13 residues. V was clipped by 3 bases and J by 0 bases, with 6 bases between them. Study-level results: Whereas aged donors had fewer naive CD4+ cells, long-lived donors had more of them and higher diversity.

These same records also appear under a second study, on T cells of mothers and their children.

Sequencing was performed on blood. The sequence came from a boy between 10 and 17 years old in good health. The chain combines TRBV3-1 with TRBJ2-7, with D uncertain. CDR3 sequence: CASSHTPSYEQYF. The CDR3 DNA sequence: TGTGCCAGCAGCCACACGCCCTCCTACGAGCAGTACTTC.